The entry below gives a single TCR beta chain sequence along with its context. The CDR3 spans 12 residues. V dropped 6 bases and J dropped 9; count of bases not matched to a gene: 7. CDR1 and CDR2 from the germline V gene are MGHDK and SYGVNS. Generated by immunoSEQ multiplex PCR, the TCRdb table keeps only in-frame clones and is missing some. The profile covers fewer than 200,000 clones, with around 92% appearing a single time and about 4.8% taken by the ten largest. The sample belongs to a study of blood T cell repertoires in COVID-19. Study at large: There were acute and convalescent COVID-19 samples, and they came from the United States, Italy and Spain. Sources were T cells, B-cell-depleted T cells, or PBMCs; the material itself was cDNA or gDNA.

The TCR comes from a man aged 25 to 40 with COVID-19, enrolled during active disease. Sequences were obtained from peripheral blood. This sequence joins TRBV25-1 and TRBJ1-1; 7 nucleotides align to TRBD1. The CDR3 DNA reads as TGTGCCAGCAGGTCTCGGGACAGACAAGCTTTCTTT. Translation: CASRSRDRQAFF.